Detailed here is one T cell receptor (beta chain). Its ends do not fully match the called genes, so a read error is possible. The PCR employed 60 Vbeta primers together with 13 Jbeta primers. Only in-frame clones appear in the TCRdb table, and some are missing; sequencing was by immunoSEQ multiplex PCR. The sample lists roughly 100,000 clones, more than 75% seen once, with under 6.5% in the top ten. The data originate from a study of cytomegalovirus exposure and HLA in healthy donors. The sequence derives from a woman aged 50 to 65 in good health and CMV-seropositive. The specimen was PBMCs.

DNA of the CDR3: TGTGCCAGCAGCGCGGGACAGGGGGCAACGAACTTC. This translates into CASSAGQGATNF. The rearrangement uses TRBV11-1 and TRBJ2-7; 12 bases line up with TRBD1. This CDR3 has 12 residues. Germline V gene lookup returns CDR1 SGHAT and CDR2 FQDESV (reference sequence).